Shown below are 29 T cell receptor beta chains from a single sample sequenced in a study of CD8 T cells in ankylosing spondylitis. Each CDR3 protein gets one entry after TCRdb re-called the 5' RACE reads with MiXCR. The sample consists of more than 150,000 distinct CDR3 sequences, 15% to 20% of them appearing once. The sequenced material came from blood, either unsorted or a sorted T cell fraction (not recorded which). These receptors were obtained from a male donor aged 10 to 30 with ankylosing spondylitis or in good health (not recorded which).

This clonotype occurred once. This may be a read error: a much more frequent sequence differs by one nucleotide. The chain uses TRBV29-1 and TRBJ2-2; D might be TRBD1 or TRBD2, each matching 6 bases. CDR1 and CDR2 from the germline V gene are SQVTM and ANQGSEA. The CDR3 consists of 13 residues. CDR3 DNA: TGCAGCGTTGCACGGCGGGACACCGGGAAGCTGTTTTTT. The encoded protein is CSVARRDTGKLFF.

The V call is TRBV18, the J call TRBJ2-7; D is uncertain. This CDR3 has 13 amino acids. Germline assignment: CDR1 KGHSH and CDR2 LQKENI. The V end lost 3 bases, the J end lost 3 bases, and 9 bases lay between the germline ends. Written as DNA, the CDR3 is TGTGCCAGCTCACCCAGGAGCGTCTACGAGCAGTACTTC. It codes for CASSPRSVYEQYF.

This clonotype came up a few times. The V gene is TRBV29-1, the J gene TRBJ2-1; D is tentatively TRBD1 or TRBD2 (5 bases each). The CDR3 totals 12 residues. Deletions cut 4 bases from V and 7 bases from J, with 11 bases between. Germline V gene data show CDR1 as SQVTM and CDR2 as ANQGSEA. CDR3 region: CSVGYGANEQFF. In nucleotides, the CDR3 is TGCAGCGTTGGATACGGGGCAAATGAGCAGTTCTTC.

This clonotype occurred many times. The genes are TRBV27 and TRBJ2-1, with D perhaps TRBD2 (6 bases). The germline V and J ends were trimmed by 6 bases and 5 bases, with 11 bases remaining between them. Per the germline V gene, CDR1 is MNHEY and CDR2 is SMNVEV (reference sequence). CDR3 length: 13 amino acids. The CDR3 nucleotides read TGTGCCAGCAGGGCGGGGAACGACAATGAGCAGTTCTTC. Translating it yields CASRAGNDNEQFF.

This clonotype showed up many times. The chain couples TRBV5-8 to TRBJ2-2, with 10 bases lining up with TRBD2. The CDR3 has 16 residues. CDR1 and CDR2 (germline): SGHTS, YDEGEE. The J segment lost 6 bases and the V segment lost 1 base, leaving 6 bases of the junction unmatched. CDR3 nucleotide sequence: TGTGCCAGCAGCTTGAATTGGCTAGCGGGAGCCGGGGAGCTGTTTTTT. It yields the protein CASSLNWLAGAGELFF.

The CDR3 here is CASSPGTGGAGYTF. CDR3 nucleotide sequence: TGTGCCAGCTCACCAGGGACAGGGGGAGCTGGCTACACCTTC. The chain uses TRBV18 and TRBJ1-2, with TRBD1 matching 11 bases. The germline V gene encodes CDR1 KGHSH and CDR2 LQKENI. The CDR3 sequence is 14 residues long. V lost 2 bases, J lost 7 bases, and 3 bases stayed unmatched.

Many counts were recorded for this clonotype. This CDR3 is CASSREEVETQYF. The DNA for the CDR3 is TGTGCCAGCAGCCGGGAGGAGGTAGAGACCCAGTACTTC. The V and J genes are TRBV7-8 and TRBJ2-5; 7 nucleotides align to TRBD2. There are 13 residues in the CDR3. CDR1 and CDR2 from the germline V gene are SGHVS and FQNEAQ. V was pared by 5 bases and J by 4 bases, with 4 bases of the junction left unmatched.

This clonotype was observed many times. The V call is TRBV7-9, the J call TRBJ2-2; 11 nucleotides agree with TRBD2. Germline CDR1 is SEHNR and CDR2 is FQNEAQ (reference sequence). The J segment lost 3 bases and the V segment lost 3 bases, leaving 3 bases of the junction unmatched. The CDR3 has 16 residues. CDR3 amino acids: CASSFQLAGDTGELFF. The CDR3 DNA reads TGTGCCAGCAGCTTCCAACTAGCGGGAGACACCGGGGAGCTGTTTTTT.

This clonotype was observed at least ten times. CDR3 region: CASRPAGDYQPQHF. CDR3 coding DNA: TGTGCCAGTAGGCCCGCAGGGGACTATCAGCCCCAGCATTTT. The gene calls are TRBV19 and TRBJ1-5, with D perhaps TRBD1 (6 bases). Germline loops: CDR1 LNHDA, CDR2 SQIVND (reference sequence). This CDR3 contains 14 residues. Trimming pared 6 bases from V and 5 bases from J, leaving 14 bases between.

This clonotype was picked up many times. CDR3 residues: CASSYSLAASNEQFF. In nucleotides, the CDR3 is TGTGCCAGCAGTTACTCCCTAGCGGCCTCGAATGAGCAGTTCTTC. This chain uses TRBV6-6 with TRBJ2-1; 7 bases fit TRBD2. This CDR3 region has 15 residues. Germline trimming cut 0 bases from V and 7 bases from J; bases unmatched to any gene: 6. Germline V CDR1 and CDR2: MNHNY, SVGAGI (reference sequence).

This clonotype has ten or more counts. This chain links TRBV11-2 with TRBJ1-2, with D possibly TRBD1 on 6 matching bases. With 5 bases removed from V and 3 bases from J, the gap between germline ends came to 7 bases. This CDR3 is built from 12 residues. In germline, CDR1 is SGHAT, CDR2 FQNNGV. The CDR3 sequence: CASSRQDYGYTF. In DNA form, the CDR3 reads TGTGCCAGCAGCCGACAGGACTATGGCTACACCTTC.

CDR3 sequence: CSARDRAEAFF. In DNA, the CDR3 is TGCAGTGCTAGAGATAGGGCGGAAGCTTTCTTT. The chain joins TRBV20-1 to TRBJ1-1; D not certain. This CDR3 region has 11 residues. The germline V gene encodes CDR1 DFQATT and CDR2 SNEGSKA (reference sequence). With 0 bases removed from V and 8 bases from J, the gap between germline ends came to 7 bases.

This clonotype has ten or more counts. DNA for the CDR3: TGCGCCAGCAGCTTGGTACTGAACACCGGGGAGCTGTTTTTT. The encoded protein is CASSLVLNTGELFF. The chain is built from TRBV5-1 and TRBJ2-2; D not resolved. Trimming cost V 0 bases and J 1 base, with 4 bases left between them. There are 14 residues in the CDR3. The germline CDR1 and CDR2 sequences are SGHRS and YFSETQ.

Ten or more counts support this clonotype. The J gene is TRBJ2-7, the V gene TRBV10-3; 9 nucleotides agree with TRBD2. V shed 2 bases and J 4 bases; nucleotides not matched to a gene: 3. CDR3 size: 14 residues. Germline lookup yields CDR1 ENHRY and CDR2 SYGVKD. DNA for the CDR3: TGTGCCATCAGTGAGGGCACTAGCGGGTACGAGCAGTACGTC. Its protein product is CAISEGTSGYEQYV.

V gene TRBV29-1 combines with J gene TRBJ2-3, with D perhaps assigned TRBD1 or TRBD2 (6 bases each). Germline CDR1 is SQVTM and CDR2 is ANQGSEA. This CDR3 spans 16 amino acids. Trimming cost V 4 bases and J 7 bases, with 24 bases left between them. This CDR3 reads CSVGMPGTTGGNTQYF. The CDR3 DNA is TGCAGCGTTGGGATGCCCGGGACAACCGGGGGAAATACGCAGTATTTT.

This clonotype was observed at least ten times. The chain uses TRBV9 and TRBJ2-1, with a possible D match to TRBD2 (6 bases). In germline, CDR1 is SGDLS, CDR2 YYNGEE. The CDR3 loop spans 15 amino acids. Trimming took off 8 bases at V and 2 bases at J, with 17 bases between the two ends. This CDR3 reads CARGKPGLPYNEQFF. The CDR3 nucleotides are TGTGCCAGAGGTAAACCGGGACTTCCCTACAATGAGCAGTTCTTC.

The CDR3 DNA follows: TGTGCCAGCAGATTCGGACTAACAAACTACGAGCAGTACGTC. Translated: CASRFGLTNYEQYV. The chain uses TRBV5-5 and TRBJ2-7, with D perhaps TRBD2 (6 bases). The CDR3 spans 14 residues. Per the germline V gene, CDR1 is SGHKS and CDR2 is YYEKEE (reference sequence). Trimming took 5 bases from V and 3 from J, leaving 15 bases between them.

This chain uses TRBV24-1 with TRBJ2-5, with 8 positions matching TRBD2. The germline gives CDR1 KGHDR, CDR2 SFDVKD. V lost 5 bases and J lost 5; bases outside the gene matches: 12. This CDR3 contains 16 residues. This CDR3 is CATSAQRAGVGETQYF. In DNA form, the CDR3 reads TGTGCCACCAGTGCTCAGCGAGCGGGAGTTGGCGAGACCCAGTACTTC.

This clonotype was seen many times. The rearrangement uses TRBV30 and TRBJ1-1; the D is unclear. Germline CDR1 reads GTSNPN; CDR2 reads SVGIG (reference sequence). This CDR3 has 10 residues. Trimming removed 4 bases at V and 8 bases at J, with 8 bases between. Here the CDR3 DNA reads TGTGCCTGGACTCGACCAGAAGCTTTCTTT. Amino acids: CAWTRPEAFF.

This clonotype was found many times. One end of the junction varies from germline; a read error may be responsible. The chain carries TRBV3-1 and TRBJ2-1; 7 nucleotides line up with TRBD2. Germline-derived CDR1 and CDR2 are LGHDT and YNNKEL (reference sequence). The CDR3 length is 13 residues. The CDR3 reads CASSQARTSEQFF. CDR3 bases: TGCGCCAGCAGCCAAGCCAGGACTAGTGAGCAGTTCTTC.

This clonotype was seen repeatedly, ten times or more. V gene TRBV30 combines with J gene TRBJ1-5; D might be TRBD1 (6 bases). The CDR3 has 13 amino acids. Trimming removed 1 base at V and 5 bases at J, with 9 bases between. Germline V gene data show CDR1 as GTSNPN and CDR2 as SVGIG (reference sequence). Here the CDR3 reads CAWSAGVDQPQHF. The CDR3 nucleotides are TGTGCCTGGAGTGCAGGGGTTGATCAGCCCCAGCATTTT.

This clonotype was seen only a few times. V and J are TRBV4-3 and TRBJ2-1; 8 positions match TRBD2. CDR1 and CDR2 from the germline V gene are LGHNA and YSLEER. The J segment lost 3 bases and the V segment lost 2 bases, leaving 27 bases of the junction unmatched. The CDR3 covers 23 residues. CDR3 amino acids: CASSQYLVPATSGQITSYNEQFF. The CDR3 region has the DNA TGCGCCAGCAGCCAATACCTGGTACCAGCTACTAGCGGACAAATAACCAGCTACAATGAGCAGTTCTTC.

At least ten counts were recorded for this clonotype. V and J are TRBV5-1 and TRBJ2-7, with D perhaps assigned TRBD1 or TRBD2 (6 bases each). CDR3 length equals 14 residues. The ends were cut back, 0 bases at V and 4 bases at J, with 11 bases in the middle. Germline V CDR1 and CDR2: SGHRS, YFSETQ. The CDR3 sequence is CASSLARGVYEQYF. As DNA, the CDR3 is TGCGCCAGCAGCTTGGCAAGGGGGGTTTACGAGCAGTACTTC.

This clonotype was observed at least ten times. This chain uses TRBV7-2 with TRBJ2-2; 10 bases are shared with TRBD2. This CDR3 is built from 18 residues. CDR1 and CDR2 from the germline V gene are SGHTA and FQGNSA. V gave up 1 base and J gave up 3 bases; unmatched junction bases: 8. In nucleotides, the CDR3 is TGTGCCAGCAGCTTAGTACCAGCGGGAGGGCCGGACACCGGGGAGCTGTTTTTT. This sequence encodes CASSLVPAGGPDTGELFF.

This rearrangement joins TRBV29-1 to TRBJ2-2; D could derive from TRBD1 or TRBD2 (5 bases each). Trimming removed 7 bases from V and 7 bases from J, with 13 bases in between. This CDR3 is built from 12 residues. Per germline, CDR1 SQVTM and CDR2 ANQGSEA. The CDR3 spells CSAGPRSGELFF. Written as DNA, the CDR3 is TGCAGCGCGGGGCCCCGCAGCGGGGAGCTGTTTTTT.

The CDR3 loop reads CASIRGREAFF. The CDR3 DNA sequence: TGTGCCAGCATTCGGGGCCGGGAAGCTTTCTTT. The V gene is TRBV6-2 or TRBV6-3, the J gene TRBJ1-1, with D possibly being TRBD1 (5 bases). The V gene lost 7 bases and the J gene lost 8 bases, with 11 bases spanning the gap. The CDR3 has 11 amino acids. Germline V gene data show CDR1 as MNHEY and CDR2 as SVGEGT.

This clonotype has ten or more counts. The V gene is TRBV12-3 or TRBV12-4, the J gene TRBJ2-1; weak D call: TRBD2 (6 bases). V lost 8 bases and J lost 3, with 26 bases in between. The CDR3 sequence is 18 residues long. The CDR3 region has the DNA TGTGCCAGCGGCGGTAGCTTTGGGGGGACCCCCATCTACAATGAGCAGTTCTTC. Its protein is CASGGSFGGTPIYNEQFF.

In this sample, this clonotype turned up many times. One end of the junction fails to match germline, which may point to a read error. The chain couples TRBV12-3 or TRBV12-4 to TRBJ2-3, with 16 bases matching TRBD2. The length of the CDR3 is 14 residues. CDR3 loop: CASSANPGLAGGRF. CDR3 DNA sequence: TGTGCCAGCAGCGCGAACCCGGGACTAGCGGGAGGGAGATTT.

This clonotype was seen repeatedly, ten times or more. The rearrangement joins TRBV28 to TRBJ2-7; 7 bases align to TRBD2. The CDR3 totals 17 residues. Germline loops: CDR1 MDHEN, CDR2 SYDVKM. The V and J ends lost 4 bases and 0 bases, in that order; junction bases with no gene match: 12. CDR3 amino acids: CASSSGGLAGSSYEQYF. CDR3 nucleotide sequence: TGTGCCAGCAGTTCGGGGGGTTTGGCGGGGAGCTCCTACGAGCAGTACTTC.